The next 18 T cell receptor beta chains were all read from a single sample in a study of T cell responses to AZD1222 COVID-19 vaccine. The assay was immunoSEQ multiplex PCR, and TCRdb's table has in-frame clones only and misses some. The table lists some 130,000 clones, roughly 90% of them singletons, with 1.5% to 2% in the top ten. The input for sequencing was peripheral blood, taken on day 0 of AZD1222 vaccination. The receptors shown here come from an adult in good health.

This clone is a singleton in its sample. The chain couples TRBV21-1 to TRBJ1-5. TRBV21-1 has pseudogene status. The CDR3 covers 15 residues. CDR3 residues: CASSRAGISNQPQHF. The CDR3, as DNA: TGTGCCAGCAGCAGAGCAGGGATTAGCAATCAGCCCCAGCATTTT.

The chain combines TRBV23-1 with TRBJ2-1; no reliable D call. TRBV23-1 is annotated as an ORF whose role is uncertain. The V end was cut by 3 bases, the J end by 7 bases, with 4 bases between. This CDR3 region has 11 residues. Here the CDR3 DNA reads TGCGCCAGCAGTCAGCCGAATGAGCAGTTCTTC. Translating it yields CASSQPNEQFF.

The chain links TRBV9 to TRBJ2-7; 8 positions match TRBD2. Germline assignment: CDR1 SGDLS and CDR2 YYNGEE. CDR3 length: 15 residues. V trimming: 6 bases; J trimming: 4 bases; junction bases outside the gene matches: 12. CDR3 bases: TGTGCCAGCACCTCGGGGCTAGCGGGCCCTTACGAGCAGTACTTC. The encoded protein is CASTSGLAGPYEQYF.

The chain has TRBV20-1 and TRBJ1-3, with D unclear. The CDR3 extends over 13 amino acids. Germline CDR1 DFQATT, CDR2 SNEGSKA (reference sequence). Trimming stripped 3 bases from V and 0 bases from J, with 6 bases between. CDR3 coding DNA: TGCAGTGCTAGTCCTAGCTCTGGAAACACCATATATTTT. This encodes CSASPSSGNTIYF.

The chain is built from TRBV5-8 and TRBJ2-3; TRBD2 matches at 8 bases. The CDR3 spans 15 residues. CDR1 and CDR2 (germline): SGHTS, YDEGEE. With V trimmed by 2 bases and J by 4 bases, 6 bases remained unmatched. The CDR3 DNA follows: TGTGCCAGCAGCTTTATCGGGGGGGCTCCAGATACGCAGTATTTT. Amino acids: CASSFIGGAPDTQYF.

V is TRBV7-3 and J is TRBJ2-1, with 10 bases matching TRBD2. CDR1 and CDR2 from the germline V gene are SGHTA and FQGTGA. Unmatched junction bases numbered 9, after V lost 2 bases and J lost 8 bases. CDR3 length equals 16 residues. Here the CDR3 reads CASSLRAGGLVDEQFF. CDR3 in DNA: TGTGCCAGCAGCTTACGAGCGGGGGGGCTAGTCGATGAGCAGTTCTTC.

This rearrangement joins TRBV7-3 to TRBJ2-2, with 7 bases fitting TRBD2. J gave up 3 bases and V 1 base, and 5 bases lay outside the gene matches. Germline lookup yields CDR1 SGHTA and CDR2 FQGTGA. The CDR3 covers 16 residues. DNA of the CDR3: TGTGCCAGCAGCTTAATGTCTAGCGGATACACCGGGGAGCTGTTTTTT. This encodes CASSLMSSGYTGELFF.

V and J are TRBV28 and TRBJ2-4; D not certain. The CDR3 spans 14 residues. V was cut by 6 bases and J by 0 bases, with 9 bases left in between. The V gene's germline CDR1 is MDHEN and CDR2 SYDVKM. This CDR3 is CASRTALAKNIQYF. The CDR3 DNA follows: TGTGCCAGCAGAACAGCCTTAGCCAAAAACATTCAGTACTTC.

This sequence joins TRBV9 and TRBJ2-2; 7 bases fit TRBD1. This CDR3 is 14 amino acids long. Trimming cost V 4 bases and J 5 bases; bases outside gene matches: 5. Germline-derived CDR1 and CDR2 are SGDLS and YYNGEE. The DNA for the CDR3 is TGTGCCAGCAGCTTAGGACAGGCGACCGGGGAGCTGTTTTTT. Its translation is CASSLGQATGELFF.

The chain links TRBV6-2 or TRBV6-3 to TRBJ1-1; D possibly corresponds to TRBD1 (5 bases). The V end lost 1 base, the J end lost 5 bases, and 5 bases lay between the germline ends. This CDR3 comprises 12 residues. Germline V gene lookup returns CDR1 MNHEY and CDR2 SVGEGT. For the CDR3, the DNA is TGTGCCAGCAGTTACTGGGGGACTGAAGCTTTCTTT. It specifies CASSYWGTEAFF.

The chain employs TRBV7-9 and TRBJ2-7; 8 bases fit TRBD1. Germline CDR1 reads SEHNR; CDR2 reads FQNEAQ (reference sequence). CDR3 length: 17 residues. Trimming at V came to 6 bases and at J to 0 bases, leaving 13 bases not matched to a gene. The DNA of the CDR3 is TGTGCCAGCAGTGGGACTGCGTGGACAGGGAGCTCCTACGAGCAGTACTTC. It encodes CASSGTAWTGSSYEQYF.

The chain joins TRBV7-8 to TRBJ2-7; perhaps TRBD2 as D (6 bases). V dropped 1 base and J dropped 0 bases, with 10 bases sitting between them. This CDR3 is built from 15 residues. Germline V gene data show CDR1 as SGHVS and CDR2 as FQNEAQ. CDR3 in DNA: TGTGCCAGCAGCTTAGGGGCGGGAAGCTCCTACGAGCAGTACTTC. Its protein product is CASSLGAGSSYEQYF.

The gene calls are TRBV29-1 and TRBJ1-2; D unclear. The length of the CDR3 is 9 residues. Germline CDR1 reads SQVTM; CDR2 reads ANQGSEA. Trimming removed 4 bases from V and 7 bases from J, with 4 bases in between. CDR3 loop: CSVGSGYTF. The CDR3 DNA follows: TGCAGCGTTGGCTCTGGCTACACCTTC. Full variable domain (rest looked up from reference TRBV29-1 and TRBJ1-2): SAVISQKPSRDICQRGTSLTIQCQVDSQVTMMFWYRQQPGQSLTLIATANQGSEATYESGFVIDKFPISRPNLTFSTLTVSNMSPEDSSIYLCSVGSGYTFGSGTRLTVV.

The DNA for the CDR3 is TGCGCCAGCAGCCAAGATGGCCAGGTACTATGGGGGACCTTC. It translates to CASSQDGQVLWGTF. The chain employs TRBV4-1 and TRBJ1-2, with D possibly matching TRBD1 (5 bases). The germline V gene encodes CDR1 MGHRA and CDR2 YSYEKL. Trimming pared 0 bases from V and 14 bases from J, leaving 19 bases between. The CDR3 extends over 14 amino acids.

This chain joins TRBV2 and TRBJ1-5; D ambiguous. From germline, CDR1 is SNHLY and CDR2 FYNNEI. With 6 bases removed from V and 7 bases from J, the gap between germline ends came to 13 bases. The CDR3 loop spans 13 amino acids. CDR3 DNA: TGTGCCAGCAGGGGAGAAATCAGACAGCCCCAGCATTTT. Its protein product is CASRGEIRQPQHF.

The chain joins TRBV12-3 or TRBV12-4 to TRBJ2-7; 7 nucleotides match TRBD2. The CDR3 extends over 13 amino acids. Unmatched junction bases numbered 7, after V lost 6 bases and J lost 5 bases. The DNA for the CDR3 is TGTGCCAGCAGCTCGACGGGGAGGGACGAGCAGTACTTC. The encoded protein is CASSSTGRDEQYF.

This CDR3 is CASWGGYHVVDTEAFF. As DNA, the CDR3 is TGTGCTAGTTGGGGGGGGTACCATGTTGTGGACACTGAAGCTTTCTTT. The chain couples TRBV12-5 to TRBJ1-1, with D possibly matching TRBD1 (5 bases). Germline V CDR1 and CDR2: LGHNT, FRNRAP. The V end lost 8 bases, the J end lost 3 bases, and 22 bases lay between the germline ends. CDR3 size: 16 residues.

The rearrangement uses TRBV5-4 and TRBJ2-7; possibly TRBD1 or TRBD2 for D (5 bases each). The CDR3 has 14 residues. Germline V gene lookup returns CDR1 SGHNT and CDR2 YYREEE (reference sequence). Deletions cut 0 bases from V and 5 bases from J, with 12 bases between. CDR3 nucleotides: TGTGCCAGCAGCTTGGTGGGGGATTCGAACGAGCAGTACTTC. The encoded protein is CASSLVGDSNEQYF. The complete variable domain, with remaining parts taken from reference TRBV5-4 and TRBJ2-7, reads ETGVTQSPTHLIKTRGQQVTLRCSSQSGHNTVSWYQQALGQGPQFIFQYYREEENGRGNFPPRFSGLQFPNYSSELNVNALELDDSALYLCASSLVGDSNEQYFGPGTRLTVT.